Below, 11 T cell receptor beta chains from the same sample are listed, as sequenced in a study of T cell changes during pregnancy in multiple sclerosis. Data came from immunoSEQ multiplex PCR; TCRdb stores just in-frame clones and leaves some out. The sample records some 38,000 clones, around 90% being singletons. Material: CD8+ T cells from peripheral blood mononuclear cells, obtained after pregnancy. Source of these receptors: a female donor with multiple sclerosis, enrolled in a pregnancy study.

CDR3 nucleotides: TGTGCCAGCAGCTCACAGGGGGCGGAGGGAGCTTTCTTT. The encoded protein is CASSSQGAEGAFF. V gene TRBV5-5 combines with J gene TRBJ1-1; 9 bases map to TRBD1. This CDR3 spans 13 amino acids. In germline, CDR1 is SGHKS, CDR2 YYEKEE (reference sequence). V shed 3 bases and J 10 bases; nucleotides not matched to a gene: 7. The full variable domain, its missing parts supplied by reference TRBV5-5 and TRBJ1-1, is DAGVTQSPTHLIKTRGQQVTLRCSPISGHKSVSWYQQVLGQGPQFIFQYYEKEERGRGNFPDRFSARQFPNYSSELNVNALLLGDSALYLCASSSQGAEGAFFGQGTRLTVV.

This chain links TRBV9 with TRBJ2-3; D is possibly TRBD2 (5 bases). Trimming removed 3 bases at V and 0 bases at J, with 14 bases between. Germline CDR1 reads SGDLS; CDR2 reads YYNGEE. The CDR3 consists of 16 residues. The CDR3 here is CASSASWTHSTDTQYF. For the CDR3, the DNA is TGTGCCAGCAGCGCCTCTTGGACTCATAGCACAGATACGCAGTATTTT. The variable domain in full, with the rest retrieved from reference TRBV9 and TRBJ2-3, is DSGVTQTPKHLITATGQRVTLRCSPRSGDLSVYWYQQSLDQGLQFLIQYYNGEERAKGNILERFSAQQFPDLHSELNLSSLELGDSALYFCASSASWTHSTDTQYFGPGTRLTVL.

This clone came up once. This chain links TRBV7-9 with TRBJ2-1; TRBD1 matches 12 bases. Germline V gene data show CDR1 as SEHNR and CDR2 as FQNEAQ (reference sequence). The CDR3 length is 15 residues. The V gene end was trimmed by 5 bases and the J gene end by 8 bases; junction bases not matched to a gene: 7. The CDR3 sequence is CASSKPGQGADEQFF. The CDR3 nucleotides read TGTGCCAGCAGCAAGCCGGGACAGGGGGCCGATGAGCAGTTCTTC.

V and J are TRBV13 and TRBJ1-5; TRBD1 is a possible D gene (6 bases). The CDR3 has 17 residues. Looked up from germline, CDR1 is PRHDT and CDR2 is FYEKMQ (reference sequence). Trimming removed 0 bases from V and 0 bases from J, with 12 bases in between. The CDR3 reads CASSLGRDRNSNQPQHF. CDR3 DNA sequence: TGTGCCAGCAGCTTAGGCCGAGACAGGAATAGCAATCAGCCCCAGCATTTT.

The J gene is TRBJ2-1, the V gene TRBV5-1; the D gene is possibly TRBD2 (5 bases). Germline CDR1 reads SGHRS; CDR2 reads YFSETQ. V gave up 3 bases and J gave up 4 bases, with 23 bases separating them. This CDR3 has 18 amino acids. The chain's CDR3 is CASSSTKWGTGLYNEQFF. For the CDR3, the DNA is TGCGCCAGCAGCTCGACTAAGTGGGGTACTGGGCTGTACAATGAGCAGTTCTTC. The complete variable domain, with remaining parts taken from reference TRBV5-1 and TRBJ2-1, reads KAGVTQTPRYLIKTRGQQVTLSCSPISGHRSVSWYQQTPGQGLQFLFEYFSETQRNKGNFPGRFSGRQFSNSRSEMNVSTLELGDSALYLCASSSTKWGTGLYNEQFFGPGTRLTVL.

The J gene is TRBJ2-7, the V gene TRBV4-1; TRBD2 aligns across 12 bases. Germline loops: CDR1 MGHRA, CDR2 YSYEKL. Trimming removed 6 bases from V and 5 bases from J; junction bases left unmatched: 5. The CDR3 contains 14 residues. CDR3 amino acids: CASSRLAGVDEQYF. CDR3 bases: TGCGCCAGCAGTAGACTAGCGGGAGTGGACGAGCAGTACTTC.

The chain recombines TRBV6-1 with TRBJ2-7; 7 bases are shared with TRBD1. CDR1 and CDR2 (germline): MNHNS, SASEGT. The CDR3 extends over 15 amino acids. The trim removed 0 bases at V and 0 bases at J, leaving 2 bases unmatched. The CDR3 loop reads CASSEAGDSSYEQYF. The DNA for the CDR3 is TGTGCCAGCAGTGAAGCGGGGGACAGCTCCTACGAGCAGTACTTC.

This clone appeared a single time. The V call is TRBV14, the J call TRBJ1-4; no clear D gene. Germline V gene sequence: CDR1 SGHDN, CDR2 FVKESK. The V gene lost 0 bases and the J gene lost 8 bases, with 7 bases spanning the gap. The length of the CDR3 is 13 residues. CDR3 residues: CASSQDRSEKLFF. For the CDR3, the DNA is TGTGCCAGCAGCCAAGATCGGTCAGAAAAACTGTTTTTT.

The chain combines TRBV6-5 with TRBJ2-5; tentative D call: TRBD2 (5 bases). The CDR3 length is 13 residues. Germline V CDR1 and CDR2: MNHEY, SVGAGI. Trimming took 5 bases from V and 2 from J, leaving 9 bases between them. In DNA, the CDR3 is TGTGCCAGCAGTCCGGGGTTTCAAGAGACCCAGTACTTC. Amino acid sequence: CASSPGFQETQYF.

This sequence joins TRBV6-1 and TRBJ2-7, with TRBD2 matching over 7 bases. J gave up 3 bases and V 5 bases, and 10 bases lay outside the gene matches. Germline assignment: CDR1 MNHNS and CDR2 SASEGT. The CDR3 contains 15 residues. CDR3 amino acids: CASSFLGGNNYEQYF. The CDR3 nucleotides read TGTGCCAGCAGTTTTCTGGGGGGGAATAACTACGAGCAGTACTTC.

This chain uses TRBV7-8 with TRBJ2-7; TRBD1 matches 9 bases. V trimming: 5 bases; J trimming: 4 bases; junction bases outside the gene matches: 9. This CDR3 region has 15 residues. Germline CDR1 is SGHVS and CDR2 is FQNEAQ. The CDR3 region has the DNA TGTGCCAGCAGCCCTGGGACAGGGTTTAGGTACGAGCAGTACTTC. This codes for CASSPGTGFRYEQYF.